This TCR beta chain was documented in a study of T-cell reconstitution after alpha-beta-depleted transplantation in children. V was cut by 3 bases and J by 9 bases, with 18 bases left in between. Germline assignment: CDR1 LNHDA and CDR2 SQIVND (reference sequence). This CDR3 is 15 amino acids long. The TCRbeta library incorporated unique molecular identifiers. TCRdb independently ran MiXCR on the PCR reads; one entry per CDR3 protein. The table shows about 590,000 distinct CDR3 sequences, with approximately 12% occurring only once. The sequence came from a male patient younger than 18 who had a stem cell transplant for acute myeloid leukemia, so the T cells may come from the graft donor. This material consisted of PBMCs, mostly from graft donor cells, taken 360 days after TCRalphabeta/CD19-depleted stem cell transplant. This chain links TRBV19 with TRBJ1-5, with D possibly being TRBD1 (6 bases). CDR3 DNA sequence: TGTGCCAGTAGTATGGTCAGGGGCAGTGGTAGGCCCCAGCATTTT. It is translated as CASSMVRGSGRPQHF.